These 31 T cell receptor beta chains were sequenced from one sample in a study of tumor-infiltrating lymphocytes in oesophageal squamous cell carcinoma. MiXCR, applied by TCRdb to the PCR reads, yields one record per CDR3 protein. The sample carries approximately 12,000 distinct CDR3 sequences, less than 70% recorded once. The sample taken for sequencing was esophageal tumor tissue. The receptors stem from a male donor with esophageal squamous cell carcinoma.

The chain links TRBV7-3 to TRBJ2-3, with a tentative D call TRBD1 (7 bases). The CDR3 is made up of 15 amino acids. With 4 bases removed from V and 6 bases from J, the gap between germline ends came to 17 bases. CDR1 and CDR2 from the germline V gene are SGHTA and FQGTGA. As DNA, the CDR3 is TGTGCCAGCAGCTCAAGGACAGGAGGGGGGGATACGCAGTATTTT. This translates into CASSSRTGGGDTQYF.

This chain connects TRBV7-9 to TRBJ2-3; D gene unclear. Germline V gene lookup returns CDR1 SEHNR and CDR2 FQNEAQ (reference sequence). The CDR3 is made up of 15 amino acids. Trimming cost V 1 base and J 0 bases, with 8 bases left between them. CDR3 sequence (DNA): TGTGCCAGCAGCTTAGAGTGGGCAAGCACAGATACGCAGTATTTT. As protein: CASSLEWASTDTQYF.

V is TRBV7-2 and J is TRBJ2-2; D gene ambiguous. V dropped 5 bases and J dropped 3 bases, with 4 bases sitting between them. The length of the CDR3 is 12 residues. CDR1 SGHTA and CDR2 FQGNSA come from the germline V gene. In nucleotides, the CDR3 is TGTGCCAGCAGCCCGGACACCGGGGAGCTGTTTTTT. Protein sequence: CASSPDTGELFF.

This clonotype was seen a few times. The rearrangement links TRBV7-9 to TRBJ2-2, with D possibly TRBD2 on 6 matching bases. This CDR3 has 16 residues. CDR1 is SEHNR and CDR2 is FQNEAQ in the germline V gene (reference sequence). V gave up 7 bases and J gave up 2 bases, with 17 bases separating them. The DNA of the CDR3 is TGTGCCAGCAACCCCGCGGGGCGGATTAACACCGGGGAGCTGTTTTTT. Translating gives CASNPAGRINTGELFF.

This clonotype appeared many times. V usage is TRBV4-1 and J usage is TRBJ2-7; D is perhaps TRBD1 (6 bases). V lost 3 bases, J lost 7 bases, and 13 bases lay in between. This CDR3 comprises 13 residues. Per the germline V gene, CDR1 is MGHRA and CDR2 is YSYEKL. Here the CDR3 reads CASSHNLDSEQYF. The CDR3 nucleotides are TGCGCCAGCAGCCACAATCTGGACAGTGAGCAGTACTTC.

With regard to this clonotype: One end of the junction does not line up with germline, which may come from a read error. The CDR3, as DNA: TGTGCTAGCAGCTTTGGGGGGGGAAACAATGAGCAGTTCTTC. The encoded protein is CASSFGGGNNEQFF. V usage is TRBV7-6 and J usage is TRBJ2-1; TRBD2 matches at 7 bases. CDR1 is SGHVS, CDR2 FNYEAQ, per germline. The CDR3 sequence is 14 residues long.

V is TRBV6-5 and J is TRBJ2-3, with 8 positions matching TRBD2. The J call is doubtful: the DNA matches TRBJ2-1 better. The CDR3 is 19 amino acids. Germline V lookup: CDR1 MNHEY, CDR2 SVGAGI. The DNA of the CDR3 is TGTGCCAGCAGTTACGCCCTCCGGGCCGACGGGAGGGCCAGGTATGAGCAGTTCTTC. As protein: CASSYALRADGRARYEQFF.

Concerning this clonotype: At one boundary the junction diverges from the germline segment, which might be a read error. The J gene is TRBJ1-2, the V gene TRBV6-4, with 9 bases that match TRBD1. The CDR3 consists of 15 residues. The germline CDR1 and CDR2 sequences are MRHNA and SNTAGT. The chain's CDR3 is CASSYSAGQGNGYTF. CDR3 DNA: TGTGCCAGCAGTTACTCCGCAGGACAGGGGAATGGCTACACCTTC.

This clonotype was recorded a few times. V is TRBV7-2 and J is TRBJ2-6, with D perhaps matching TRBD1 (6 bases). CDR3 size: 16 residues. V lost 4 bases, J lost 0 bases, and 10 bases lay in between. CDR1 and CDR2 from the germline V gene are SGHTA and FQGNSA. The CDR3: CASSWGPTSGANVLTF. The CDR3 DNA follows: TGTGCCAGCAGCTGGGGGCCAACCTCTGGGGCCAACGTCCTGACTTTC.

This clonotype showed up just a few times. The CDR3 sequence: CASSLDGSSYNEQYF. The CDR3 region has the DNA TGTGCCAGCAGCCTCGACGGAAGCTCCTACAATGAGCAGTACTTC. The chain couples TRBV7-2 to TRBJ2-1; no clear D. The J call is uncertain, as TRBJ2-7 better fits the DNA end. Per germline, CDR1 SGHTA and CDR2 FQGNSA. CDR3 length equals 15 residues.

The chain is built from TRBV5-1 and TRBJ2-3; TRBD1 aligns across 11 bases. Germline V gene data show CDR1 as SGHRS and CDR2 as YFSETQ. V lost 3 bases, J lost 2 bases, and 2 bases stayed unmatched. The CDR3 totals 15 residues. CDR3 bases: TGCGCCAGCAGCTCGGGACAGGGGGACACAGATACGCAGTATTTT. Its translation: CASSSGQGDTDTQYF.

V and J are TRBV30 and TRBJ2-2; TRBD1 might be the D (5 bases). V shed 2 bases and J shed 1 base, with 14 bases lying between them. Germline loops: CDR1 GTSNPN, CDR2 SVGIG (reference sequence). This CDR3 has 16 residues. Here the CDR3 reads CAWSYHRTLNTGELFF. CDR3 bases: TGTGCCTGGAGTTATCACCGGACATTGAACACCGGGGAGCTGTTTTTT. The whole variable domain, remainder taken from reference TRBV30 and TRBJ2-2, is SQTIHQWPATLVQPVGSPLSLECTVEGTSNPNLYWYRQAAGRGLQLLFYSVGIGQISSEVPQNLSASRPQDRQFILSSKKLLLSDSGFYLCAWSYHRTLNTGELFFGEGSRLTVL.

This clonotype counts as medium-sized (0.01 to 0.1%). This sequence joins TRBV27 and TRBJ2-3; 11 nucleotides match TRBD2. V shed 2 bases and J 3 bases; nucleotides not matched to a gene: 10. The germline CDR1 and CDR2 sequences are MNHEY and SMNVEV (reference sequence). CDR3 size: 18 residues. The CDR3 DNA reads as TGTGCCAGCAGTTTAAGCACCTTCGGACTAGCGGGTACAGATACGCAGTATTTT. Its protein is CASSLSTFGLAGTDTQYF.

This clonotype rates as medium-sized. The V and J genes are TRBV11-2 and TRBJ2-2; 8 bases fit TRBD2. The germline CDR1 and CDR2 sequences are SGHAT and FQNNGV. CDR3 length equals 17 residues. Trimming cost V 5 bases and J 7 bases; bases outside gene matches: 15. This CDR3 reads CASSKLAARDGGGELFF. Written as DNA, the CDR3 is TGTGCCAGCAGCAAACTAGCGGCGCGTGACGGCGGCGGGGAGCTGTTTTTT.

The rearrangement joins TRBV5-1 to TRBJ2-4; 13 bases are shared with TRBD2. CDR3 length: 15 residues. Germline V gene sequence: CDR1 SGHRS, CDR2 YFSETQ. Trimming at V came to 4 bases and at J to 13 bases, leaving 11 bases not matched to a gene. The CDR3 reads CASSGGLAGVDEQYF. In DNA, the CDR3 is TGCGCCAGCAGCGGTGGACTAGCGGGGGTCGATGAGCAGTACTTC.

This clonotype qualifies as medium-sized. CDR3 protein: CASSRATSGQETQYF. In DNA form, the CDR3 reads TGTGCCAGTAGTCGGGCAACTAGCGGACAAGAGACCCAGTACTTC. The chain joins TRBV19 to TRBJ2-5; 8 bases map to TRBD2. CDR3 size: 15 residues. Germline CDR1 LNHDA, CDR2 SQIVND (reference sequence). Trimming took 5 bases from V and 2 from J; bases not matched to a gene: 7.

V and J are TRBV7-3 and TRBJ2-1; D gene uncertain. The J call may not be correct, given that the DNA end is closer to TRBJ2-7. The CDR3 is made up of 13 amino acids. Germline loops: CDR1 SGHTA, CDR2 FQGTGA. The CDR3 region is CASSLTWADEQYF. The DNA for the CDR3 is TGTGCCAGCAGCTTAACCTGGGCTGACGAGCAGTACTTC.

CDR3 in DNA: TGTGCCAGCAGCTTGGTTCCTTACTCTGGGGCCAACGTCCTGACTTTC. It encodes CASSLVPYSGANVLTF. The chain links TRBV7-3 to TRBJ2-6; no firm D call. CDR1 and CDR2 (germline): SGHTA, FQGTGA. This CDR3 spans 16 amino acids. V shed 3 bases and J shed 0 bases, with 9 bases lying between them.

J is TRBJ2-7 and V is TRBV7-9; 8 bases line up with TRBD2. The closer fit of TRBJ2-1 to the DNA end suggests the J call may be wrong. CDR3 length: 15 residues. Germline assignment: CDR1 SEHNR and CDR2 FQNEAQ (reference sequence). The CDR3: CASSAGTRGYNEQFF. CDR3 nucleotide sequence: TGTGCCAGCAGCGCCGGGACTAGGGGATACAATGAGCAGTTCTTC.

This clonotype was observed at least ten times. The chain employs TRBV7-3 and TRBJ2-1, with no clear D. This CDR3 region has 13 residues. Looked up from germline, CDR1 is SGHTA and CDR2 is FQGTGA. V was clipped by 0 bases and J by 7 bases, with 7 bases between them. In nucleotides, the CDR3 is TGTGCCAGCAGCTTAACTGCCGGTAATGAGCAGTTCTTC. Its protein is CASSLTAGNEQFF.

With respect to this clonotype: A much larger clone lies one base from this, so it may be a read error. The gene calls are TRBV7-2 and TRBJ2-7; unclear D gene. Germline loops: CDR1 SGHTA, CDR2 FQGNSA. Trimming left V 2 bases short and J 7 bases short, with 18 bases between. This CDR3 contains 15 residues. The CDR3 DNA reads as TGTGCCAGCAGCTTATACTCCGGAACCTACAATGAGCAGTACTTC. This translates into CASSLYSGTYNEQYF.

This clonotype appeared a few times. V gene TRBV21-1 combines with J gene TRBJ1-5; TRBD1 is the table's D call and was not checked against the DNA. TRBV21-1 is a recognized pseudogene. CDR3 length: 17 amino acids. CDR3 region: CASSPPPCTGSNQPQHF. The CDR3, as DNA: TGTGCCAGCAGCCCACCCCCCTGTACTGGGAGCAATCAGCCCCAGCATTTT.

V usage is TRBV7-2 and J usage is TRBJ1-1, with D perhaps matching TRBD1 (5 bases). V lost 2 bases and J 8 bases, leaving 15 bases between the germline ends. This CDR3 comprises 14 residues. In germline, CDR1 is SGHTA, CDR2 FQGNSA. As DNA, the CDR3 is TGTGCCAGCAGCTTATCGGGGACGGCCGGGGAAGCTTTCTTT. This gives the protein CASSLSGTAGEAFF.

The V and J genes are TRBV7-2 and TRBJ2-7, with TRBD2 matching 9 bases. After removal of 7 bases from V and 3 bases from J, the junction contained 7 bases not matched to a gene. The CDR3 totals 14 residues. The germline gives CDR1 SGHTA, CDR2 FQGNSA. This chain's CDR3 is CASTQTSGSYEQYF. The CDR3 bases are TGTGCCAGCACCCAGACTAGCGGTAGCTACGAGCAGTACTTC.

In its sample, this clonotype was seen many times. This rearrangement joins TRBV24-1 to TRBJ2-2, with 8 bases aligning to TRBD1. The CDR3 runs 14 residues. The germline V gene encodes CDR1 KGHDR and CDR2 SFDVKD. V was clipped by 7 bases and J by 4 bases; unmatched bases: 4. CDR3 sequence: CATRPDRVTGELFF. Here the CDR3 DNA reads TGTGCCACCAGACCGGACAGGGTCACCGGGGAGCTGTTTTTT.

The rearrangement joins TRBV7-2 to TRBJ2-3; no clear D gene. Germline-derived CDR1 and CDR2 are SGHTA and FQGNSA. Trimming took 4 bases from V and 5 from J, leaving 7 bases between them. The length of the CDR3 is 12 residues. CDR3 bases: TGTGCCAGCAGCTCAGTAGGAGATACGCAGTATTTT. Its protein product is CASSSVGDTQYF.

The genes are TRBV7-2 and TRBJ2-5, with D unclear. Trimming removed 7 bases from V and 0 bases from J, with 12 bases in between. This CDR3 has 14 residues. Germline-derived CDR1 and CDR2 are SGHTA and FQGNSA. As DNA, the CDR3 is TGTGCCAGCAACGAAAATGGGAACCAAGAGACCCAGTACTTC. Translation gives CASNENGNQETQYF.

CDR3 in DNA: TGTGCCAGCAGCTTAAGCTCCCAGGGTGGGGAGCTGTTTTTT. Translated: CASSLSSQGGELFF. V usage is TRBV7-3 and J usage is TRBJ2-2; D possibly corresponds to TRBD1 (5 bases). CDR1 SGHTA and CDR2 FQGTGA come from the germline V gene. Trimming pared 1 base from V and 8 bases from J, leaving 11 bases between. The CDR3 covers 14 residues.

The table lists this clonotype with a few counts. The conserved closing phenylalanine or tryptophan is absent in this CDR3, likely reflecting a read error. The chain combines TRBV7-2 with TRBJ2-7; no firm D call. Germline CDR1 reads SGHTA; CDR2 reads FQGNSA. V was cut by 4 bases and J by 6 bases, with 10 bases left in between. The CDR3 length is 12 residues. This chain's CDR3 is CASSSYLGEQYS. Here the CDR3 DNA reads TGTGCCAGCAGCTCTTACTTAGGCGAGCAGTACTCC.

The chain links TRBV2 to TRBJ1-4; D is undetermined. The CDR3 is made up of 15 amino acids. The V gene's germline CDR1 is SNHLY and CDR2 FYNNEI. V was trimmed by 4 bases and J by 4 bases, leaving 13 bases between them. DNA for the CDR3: TGTGCCAGCAGTGCTGACCAGACCGATAATGAAAAACTGTTTTTT. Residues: CASSADQTDNEKLFF.

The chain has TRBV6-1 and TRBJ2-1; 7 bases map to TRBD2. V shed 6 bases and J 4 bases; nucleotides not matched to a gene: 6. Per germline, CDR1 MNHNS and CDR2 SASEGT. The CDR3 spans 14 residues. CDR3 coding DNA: TGTGCCAGCAGCCAAGGACTAGAGTACAATGAGCAGTTCTTC. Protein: CASSQGLEYNEQFF.